These 7 T cell receptor beta chains share one sample of origin, sequenced in a study of blood T cell repertoires in COVID-19. Data came from immunoSEQ multiplex PCR; TCRdb stores just in-frame clones and leaves some out. The table includes about 170,000 clones, approximately 80% detected once. The sequencing sample was made of peripheral blood. These receptor sequences come from a woman in her 70s with COVID-19, enrolled during active disease.

V usage is TRBV7-9 and J usage is TRBJ1-1, with 7 nucleotides matching TRBD1. The CDR3 consists of 18 residues. Germline assignment: CDR1 SEHNR and CDR2 FQNEAQ (reference sequence). V was pared by 5 bases and J by 2 bases, with 17 bases of the junction left unmatched. This CDR3 is CASSHPTGISILNTEAFF. The CDR3 region has the DNA TGTGCCAGCAGCCACCCGACAGGGATATCAATCCTTAACACTGAAGCTTTCTTT.

This clone was observed a single time. The rearrangement links TRBV6-5 to TRBJ1-2; 10 nucleotides agree with TRBD1. Trimming at V came to 5 bases and at J to 4 bases, leaving 7 bases not matched to a gene. This CDR3 spans 15 amino acids. Per germline, CDR1 MNHEY and CDR2 SVGAGI. In DNA, the CDR3 is TGTGCCAGCAGTCCCGGGACAGGGGTTAGCTATGGCTACACCTTC. This sequence encodes CASSPGTGVSYGYTF.

This clone occurred once. This chain joins TRBV19 and TRBJ2-3, with D perhaps matching TRBD1 (6 bases). There are 12 residues in the CDR3. Germline lookup yields CDR1 LNHDA and CDR2 SQIVND (reference sequence). V was trimmed by 7 bases and J by 3 bases, leaving 8 bases between them. CDR3 bases: TGTGCCAGTAATAGGGGGACAGATACGCAGTATTTT. Translating it yields CASNRGTDTQYF. The whole variable domain, remainder taken from reference TRBV19 and TRBJ2-3, is DGGITQSPKYLFRKEGQNVTLSCEQNLNHDAMYWYRQDPGQGLRLIYYSQIVNDFQKGDIAEGYSVSREKKESFPLTVTSAQKNPTAFYLCASNRGTDTQYFGPGTRLTVL.

This sequence joins TRBV7-2 and TRBJ1-2, with a weak D call TRBD1 (5 bases). The CDR3 spans 13 residues. CDR1 and CDR2 (germline): SGHTA, FQGNSA. The V end was cut by 4 bases, the J end by 0 bases, with 6 bases between. DNA for the CDR3: TGTGCCAGCAGCTCGACAGCTAACTATGGCTACACCTTC. The encoded protein is CASSSTANYGYTF.

The J gene is TRBJ2-3, the V gene TRBV30; D is possibly TRBD2 (6 bases). Between the trimmed V and J ends, which lost 4 bases and 3 bases, there was a span of 14 bases. Per germline, CDR1 GTSNPN and CDR2 SVGIG (reference sequence). This CDR3 contains 14 residues. The CDR3 protein is CAWMAHRETDTQYF. CDR3 nucleotides: TGTGCCTGGATGGCCCACCGGGAGACAGATACGCAGTATTTT.

V and J are TRBV6-5 and TRBJ1-2, with a possible D match to TRBD1 (6 bases). The germline V gene has CDR1 MNHEY and CDR2 SVGAGI. Deletions cut 6 bases from V and 6 bases from J, with 14 bases between. The CDR3 has 13 amino acids. CDR3 sequence (DNA): TGTGCCAGCAGCTTACAGGGTCCGGATGGCTACACCTTC. Protein: CASSLQGPDGYTF.

This chain joins TRBV3-1 (or the pseudogene TRBV3-2) and TRBJ2-2, with D possibly TRBD1 on 6 matching bases. This CDR3 comprises 14 residues. Germline CDR1 LGHDT, CDR2 YNNKEL (reference sequence). V dropped 4 bases and J dropped 4 bases, with 10 bases sitting between them. CDR3 amino acids: CASSLQGLTGELFF. The CDR3 DNA reads as TGTGCCAGCAGCCTTCAGGGGCTCACCGGGGAGCTGTTTTTT.